Below, 5 T cell receptor beta chains from the same sample are listed, as sequenced in a study of CD8 T cells in ankylosing spondylitis. TCRdb ran MiXCR on the 5' RACE reads and lists one entry per CDR3 protein. In the table there are a few hundred thousand distinct CDR3 sequences, approximately 12% of which are singletons. The sequencing input was blood, either unsorted or a sorted T cell fraction (not recorded which). These receptors originate from a male donor with ankylosing spondylitis or in good health (not recorded which).

The chain joins TRBV7-7 to TRBJ2-5; D unclear. CDR3 size: 14 residues. The V end was cut by 1 base, the J end by 4 bases, with 10 bases between. Germline V CDR1 and CDR2: SSHAT, FNYEAQ (reference sequence). CDR3 in DNA: TGTGCCAGCAGCTTAGGGATGGGTGGAGAGACCCAGTACTTC. It encodes CASSLGMGGETQYF. Complete variable domain (other parts from reference TRBV7-7 and TRBJ2-5): GAGVSQSPRYKVTKRGQDVTLRCDPISSHATLYWYQQALGQGPEFLTYFNYEAQPDKSGLPSDRFSAERPEGSISTLTIQRTEQRDSAMYRCASSLGMGGETQYFGPGTRLLVL.

This clonotype has a count of ten or more. The rearrangement links TRBV6-1 to TRBJ1-1; D perhaps matches TRBD1 (5 bases). The CDR3 is 13 amino acids. Germline CDR1 is MNHNS and CDR2 is SASEGT. With 6 bases removed from V and 5 bases from J, the gap between germline ends came to 13 bases. DNA for the CDR3: TGTGCCAGCAGAAGGGGTCGGGGGACTGAAGCTTTCTTT. Its protein product is CASRRGRGTEAFF.

In regard to this clonotype: A much larger clone differs by one base, so this may be a read error. The V call is TRBV27, the J call TRBJ1-1; D is perhaps TRBD1 (5 bases). CDR3 length: 11 amino acids. In germline, CDR1 is MNHEY, CDR2 SMNVEV (reference sequence). Between the trimmed V and J ends, which lost 8 bases and 3 bases, there was a span of 7 bases. CDR3 sequence reads: CASGGDTEAFF. Here the CDR3 DNA reads TGTGCCAGCGGGGGAGACACTGAAGCTTTCTTT.

This clonotype was seen at least ten times. The gene calls are TRBV6-5 and TRBJ2-1; no definite D call. This CDR3 has 12 residues. The V and J ends lost 4 bases and 10 bases respectively, with 11 bases between them. Germline V gene data show CDR1 as MNHEY and CDR2 as SVGAGI. The CDR3 region has the DNA TGTGCCAGCAGTTCCTCGTCTCGGGAGCAGTTCTTC. It codes for CASSSSSREQFF.

The genes are TRBV28 and TRBJ2-7, with 9 bases that match TRBD1. CDR3 length: 14 amino acids. Per germline, CDR1 MDHEN and CDR2 SYDVKM. The V segment lost 5 bases and the J segment 2 bases; nucleotides outside the gene matches: 4. DNA for the CDR3: TGTGCCAGCAGTGGGGACAGGGAACCCTACGAGCAGTACTTC. Amino acid sequence: CASSGDREPYEQYF.